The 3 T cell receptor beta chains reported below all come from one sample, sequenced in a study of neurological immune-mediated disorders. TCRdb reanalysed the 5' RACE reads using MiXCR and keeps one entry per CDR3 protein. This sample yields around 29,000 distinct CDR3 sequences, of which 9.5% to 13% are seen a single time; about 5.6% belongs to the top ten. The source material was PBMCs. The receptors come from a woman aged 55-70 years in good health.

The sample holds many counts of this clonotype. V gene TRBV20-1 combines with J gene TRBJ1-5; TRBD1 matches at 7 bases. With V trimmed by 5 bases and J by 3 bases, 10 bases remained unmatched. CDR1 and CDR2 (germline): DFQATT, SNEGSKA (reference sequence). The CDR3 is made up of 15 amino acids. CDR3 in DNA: TGCAGTGCTCCCCGCAGCGGGACAGCCAATCAGCCCCAGCATTTT. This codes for CSAPRSGTANQPQHF.

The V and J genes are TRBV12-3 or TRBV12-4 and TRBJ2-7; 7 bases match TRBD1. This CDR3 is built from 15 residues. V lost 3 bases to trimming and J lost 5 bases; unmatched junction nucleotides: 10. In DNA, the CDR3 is TGTGCCAGCAGTTTCGGTGCACAGGGGTACAACGAGCAGTACTTC. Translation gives CASSFGAQGYNEQYF.

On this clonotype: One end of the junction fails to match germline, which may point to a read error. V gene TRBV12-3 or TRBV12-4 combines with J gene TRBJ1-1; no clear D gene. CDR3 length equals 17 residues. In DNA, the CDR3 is TGTGCCAGCAGTTTTAAAGGTCAGATAAACACGAACACTGAATCTTTCTTT. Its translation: CASSFKGQINTNTESFF.